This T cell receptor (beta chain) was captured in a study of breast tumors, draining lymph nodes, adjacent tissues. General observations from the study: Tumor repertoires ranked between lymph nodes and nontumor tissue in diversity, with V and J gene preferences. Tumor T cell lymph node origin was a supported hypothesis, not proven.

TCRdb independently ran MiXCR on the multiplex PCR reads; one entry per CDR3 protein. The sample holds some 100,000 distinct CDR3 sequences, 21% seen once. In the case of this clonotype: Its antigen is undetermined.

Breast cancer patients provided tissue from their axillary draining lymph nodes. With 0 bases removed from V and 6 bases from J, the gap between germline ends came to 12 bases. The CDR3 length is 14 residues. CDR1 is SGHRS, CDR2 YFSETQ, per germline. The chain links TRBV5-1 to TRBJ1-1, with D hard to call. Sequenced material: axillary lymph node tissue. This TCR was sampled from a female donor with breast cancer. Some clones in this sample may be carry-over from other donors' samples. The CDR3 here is CASSLEEWKAEAFF. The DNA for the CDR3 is TGCGCCAGCAGCTTGGAAGAGTGGAAGGCTGAAGCTTTCTTT.